This is a list of T cell receptor beta chains from one sample in a study of PD-1 blockade in classical Hodgkin lymphoma. Measured with immunoSEQ multiplex PCR; TCRdb has only the in-frame clones, and not every one. The data contain some 65,000 clones, 65% to 75% of them singletons. The material was peripheral blood mononuclear cells (PBMCs), obtained before the second cycle of nivolumab. These receptors were collected from a human donor with classical Hodgkin lymphoma. The CDR3 runs from the conserved cysteine through the conserved F or W. A D gene is named only where the DNA matches it firmly. The listing skips clone size in some rows; elsewhere it reads once, few, many or a size class.

size	D	J	V	DNA	CDR3
-	-	TRBJ1-4	TRBV4-1	TGCGCCAGCAGCCAATACCAGGTGACAGAATATGAAAAACTGTTTTTT	CASSQYQVTEYEKLFF
-	-	TRBJ2-7	TRBV6-6	TGTGCCAGCAGTTACTCGGTCAGGTACGAGCAGTACTTC	CASSYSVRYEQYF
-	-	TRBJ2-7	TRBV30	TGTGCCTGGACCCGGACGGGGGTAAAAGAGCAGTACTTC	CAWTRTGVKEQYF
-	-	TRBJ2-2	TRBV5-4	TGTGCCAGCAGCTTGGCCGGGGCGGGGACCGGGGAGCTGTTTTTT	CASSLAGAGTGELFF
-	-	TRBJ1-2	TRBV9	TGTGCCAGCAGTGTGGCGATAGCTAACTATGGCTACACCTTC	CASSVAIANYGYTF
-	-	TRBJ2-2	TRBV5-4	TGTGCCAGCAGCTTGGGTAGGGGAAGGGCCGGGGAGCTGTTTTTT	CASSLGRGRAGELFF
-	-	TRBJ1-6	TRBV6-1	TGTGCCACGCTATACAGACTGGGGGATAATTCACCCCTCCACTTT	CATLYRLGDNSPLHF
-	-	TRBJ2-2	TRBV5-1	TGCGCCAGCAGCTTGGAAGGGACACGGGCATCCGGGGAGCTGTTTTTT	CASSLEGTRASGELFF
-	TRBD1	TRBJ1-1	TRBV4-1	TGCGCCAGCAGCCAGTTGCAGGGGGCAATTGAAGCTTTCTTT	CASSQLQGAIEAFF
-	-	TRBJ1-1	TRBV11-3	TGTGCCAGCAGCTTAGCGCAGGTCACTGAAGCTTTCTTT	CASSLAQVTEAFF
-	TRBD1	TRBJ1-1	TRBV5-6	TGTGCCAGCAGCTTGGCCAGGGGGATCGCTGAAGCTTTCTTT	CASSLARGIAEAFF
-	TRBD2	TRBJ2-2	TRBV12-5	TGTGCTAGTGGTCGGGGGGGTCTGACCGGGGAGCTGTTTTTT	CASGRGGLTGELFF
-	-	TRBJ1-2	TRBV6-1	TGTGCCAGCAGTGACAACTCCGCTGGCTACACCTTC	CASSDNSAGYTF
few	-	TRBJ1-3	TRBV28	TGTGCCAGCACCCTTAGGGTTTTAGCTGGAAACACCATATATTTT	CASTLRVLAGNTIYF
-	-	TRBJ1-1	TRBV25-1	TGTGCCAGCAGTGAATACGGTCAGGGGAGGACTGAAGCTTTCTTT	CASSEYGQGRTEAFF
-	-	TRBJ1-2	TRBV6-6	TGTGCCAGCAGCTCGACGGACAGCTATGGCTACACCTTC	CASSSTDSYGYTF
-	-	TRBJ2-3	TRBV5-1	TGCGCCAGCAGCTCCTCCGTGGGTCTGGCAGATACGCAGTATTTT	CASSSSVGLADTQYF
-	TRBD2	TRBJ2-1	TRBV6-5	TGTGCCAGCAGACGACGAAGCGGGGGGGAGCAGTTCTTC	CASRRRSGGEQFF
-	TRBD2	TRBJ2-5	TRBV5-1	TGCGCCACCCAGACTAGCCCGGGAGGGACCCAGTACTTC	CATQTSPGGTQYF
-	TRBD1	TRBJ2-1	TRBV5-1	TGCGCCAGCAGCTTCCGGGACAGGGGGAGCAATGAGCAGTTCTTC	CASSFRDRGSNEQFF
-	-	TRBJ1-2	TRBV6-5	TGTGCCAGCAGTGAAGTATCAGGGAATGGTGGCTACACCTTC	CASSEVSGNGGYTF
-	TRBD1	TRBJ2-1	TRBV11-2	TGTGCCAGCAGCGCAGACAGGGTTTACAATGAGCAGTTCTTC	CASSADRVYNEQFF
few	-	TRBJ1-6	TRBV11-2	TGTGCCAGCAGAACACTCATAGGCGGAAGGCTGTCACCCCTCCACTTT	CASRTLIGGRLSPLHF
-	TRBD1	TRBJ2-3	TRBV5-1	TGCGCCAGCAGCTTGGCGGGTACAGGGGCAGATACGCAGTATTTT	CASSLAGTGADTQYF
-	-	TRBJ2-7	TRBV25-1	TGTGCCAGCACTACGGGGCCGGGCTACGAGCAGTACTTC	CASTTGPGYEQYF
-	TRBD1	TRBJ2-7	TRBV7-6	TGTGCCAGCAGCAGACTCGGGACGGCAGGGGGTACCTACGAGCAGTACTTC	CASSRLGTAGGTYEQYF
-	-	TRBJ1-6	TRBV6-5	TGTGCCAGCAGTTACGGAGGGAGCTCCTATAATTCACCCCTCCACTTT	CASSYGGSSYNSPLHF
-	-	TRBJ2-2	TRBV2	TGTGCCAGCAGAGCCCAGGGATCGAACACCGGGGAGCTGTTTTTT	CASRAQGSNTGELFF
-	-	TRBJ2-7	TRBV4-1	TGCGCCAGCAGCCAAGAGCCTCTTAGCTCCTACGAGCAGTACTTC	CASSQEPLSSYEQYF
-	-	TRBJ2-7	TRBV5-1	TGCGCCAGCAGCTTGGCAAACAGGGCCCACGAGCAGTACTTC	CASSLANRAHEQYF
-	-	TRBJ2-7	TRBV6-1	TGTGCCAGCAGTGTGGCCAGCGGTCTCTCCTACGAGCAGTACTTC	CASSVASGLSYEQYF
few	-	TRBJ2-7	TRBV10-3	TGTGCCATCAGTGAGTGGGGCGGGACCTACGAGCAGTACTTC	CAISEWGGTYEQYF
-	-	TRBJ2-1	TRBV25-1	TGTGCCAGCAGTGAACCGACAGAGGGAAATGAGCAGTTCTTC	CASSEPTEGNEQFF
few	-	TRBJ1-2	TRBV6-1	TGTGCCAGCAGTGAATCAACGGTCGGAGGCTACACCTTC	CASSESTVGGYTF
few	TRBD2	TRBJ2-1	TRBV5-1	TGCGCCGGGTCATCGGGACTAGCCCCCAATGAGCAGTTCTTC	CAGSSGLAPNEQFF
-	TRBD2	TRBJ2-3	TRBV11-3	TGTGCCAGCAGCTCCGTACTAGCGGGAGGTACAGATACGCAGTATTTT	CASSSVLAGGTDTQYF
many	-	TRBJ2-5	TRBV4-1	TGCGCCAGCAGCCAAGTAAGGGAGACCCAGTACTTC	CASSQVRETQYF
-	-	TRBJ2-4	TRBV27	TGTGCCAGCAGTCCCTTAGCCAAAAACATTCAGTACTTC	CASSPLAKNIQYF
-	TRBD1	TRBJ2-5	TRBV27	TGTGCCAGCAGCCCCGGGACAGCCGAAGGGGAGACCCAGTACTTC	CASSPGTAEGETQYF
few	TRBD1	TRBJ1-6	TRBV19	TGTGCCAGTAGTATAACAGGGGTTAATTCACCCCTCCACTTT	CASSITGVNSPLHF
few	TRBD1	TRBJ1-2	TRBV19	TGTGCCAGTAGTATAGATCGGGACAGGGGGAACTATGGCTACACCTTC	CASSIDRDRGNYGYTF
-	TRBD1	TRBJ1-2	TRBV9	TGTGCCAGCACTAGGACAGGGGGAGGCTACACCTTC	CASTRTGGGYTF
-	-	TRBJ2-5	TRBV11-2	TGTGCCAGCAGCCGAATCCAAGAGACCCAGTACTTC	CASSRIQETQYF
-	-	TRBJ2-1	TRBV7-9	TGTGCCAGCAGTCTAGGGGTGAGGGTCCACAATGAGCAGTTCTTC	CASSLGVRVHNEQFF
-	-	TRBJ2-7	TRBV12-1	TGTGCCAGCAGACGAACCGGGACAGATGCTTTCGAGCAGTACTTC	CASRRTGTDAFEQYF
once	TRBD2	TRBJ2-5	TRBV4-1	TGCGCCAGCAGCCAAAGACTAGCGGAAGAGACCCAGTACTTC	CASSQRLAEETQYF
-	-	TRBJ1-1	TRBV18	TGTGCCAGCTCACCTAGCACAGGGACCGAAGCTTTCTTT	CASSPSTGTEAFF
-	-	TRBJ2-2	TRBV2	TGTGCCAGCAGTGAAACCAGGGTCGGATCCGGGGAGCTGTTTTTT	CASSETRVGSGELFF
-	-	TRBJ2-7	TRBV5-1	TGCGCCAGCAGCTTGGGGGGGTCCGTCGGGATCGGCTACGAGCAGTACTTC	CASSLGGSVGIGYEQYF
few	TRBD2	TRBJ2-1	TRBV4-1	TGCGCCAGCAGCCCACTGGGGGATAGCGGGGTTTCACATGAGCAGTTCTTC	CASSPLGDSGVSHEQFF